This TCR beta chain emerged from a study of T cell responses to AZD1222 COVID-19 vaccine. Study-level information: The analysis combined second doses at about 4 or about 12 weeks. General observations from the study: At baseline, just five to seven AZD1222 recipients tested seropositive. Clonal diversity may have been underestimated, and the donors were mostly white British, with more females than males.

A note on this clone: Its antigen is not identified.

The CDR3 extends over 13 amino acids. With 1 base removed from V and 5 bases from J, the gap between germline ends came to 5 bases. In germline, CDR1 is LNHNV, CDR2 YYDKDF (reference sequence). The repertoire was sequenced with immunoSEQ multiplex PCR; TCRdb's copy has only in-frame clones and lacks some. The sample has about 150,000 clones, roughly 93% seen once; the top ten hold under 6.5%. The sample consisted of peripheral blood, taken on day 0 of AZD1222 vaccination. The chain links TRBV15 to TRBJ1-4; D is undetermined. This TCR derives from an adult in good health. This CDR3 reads CATSRVQNEKLFF. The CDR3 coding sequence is TGTGCCACCAGCAGAGTACAGAATGAAAAACTGTTTTTT.